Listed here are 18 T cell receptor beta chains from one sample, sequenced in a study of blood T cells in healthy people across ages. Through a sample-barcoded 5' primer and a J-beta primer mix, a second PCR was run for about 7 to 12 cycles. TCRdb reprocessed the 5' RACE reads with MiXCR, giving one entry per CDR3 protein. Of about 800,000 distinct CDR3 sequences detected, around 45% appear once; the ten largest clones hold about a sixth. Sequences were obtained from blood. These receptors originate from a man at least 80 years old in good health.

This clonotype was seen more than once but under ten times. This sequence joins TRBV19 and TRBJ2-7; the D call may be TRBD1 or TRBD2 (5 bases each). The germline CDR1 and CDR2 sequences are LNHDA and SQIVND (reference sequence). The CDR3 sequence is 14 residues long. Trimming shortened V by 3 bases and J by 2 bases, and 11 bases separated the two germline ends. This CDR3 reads CASSMAGTPYEQYF. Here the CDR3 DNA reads TGTGCCAGTAGTATGGCCGGGACCCCCTACGAGCAGTACTTC.

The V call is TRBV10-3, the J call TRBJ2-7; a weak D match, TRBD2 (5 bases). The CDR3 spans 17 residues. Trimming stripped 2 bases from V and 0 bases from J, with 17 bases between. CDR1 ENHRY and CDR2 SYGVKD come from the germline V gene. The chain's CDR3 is CAISEPETGMVSYEQYF. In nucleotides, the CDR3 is TGTGCCATCAGTGAGCCCGAAACCGGGATGGTCTCCTACGAGCAGTACTTC.

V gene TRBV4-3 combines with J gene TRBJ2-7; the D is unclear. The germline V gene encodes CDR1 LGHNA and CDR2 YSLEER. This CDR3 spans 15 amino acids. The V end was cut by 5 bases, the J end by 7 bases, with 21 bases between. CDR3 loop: CASSKDDLSYNEQYF. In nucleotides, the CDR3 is TGCGCCAGCAGCAAGGACGACCTCTCCTACAATGAGCAGTACTTC.

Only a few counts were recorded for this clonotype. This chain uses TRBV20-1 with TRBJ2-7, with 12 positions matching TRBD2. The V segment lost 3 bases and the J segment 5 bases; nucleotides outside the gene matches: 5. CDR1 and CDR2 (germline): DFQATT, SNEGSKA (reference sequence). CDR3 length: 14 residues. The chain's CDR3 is CSARSTSGSHEQYF. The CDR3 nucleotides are TGCAGTGCTAGGTCGACTAGCGGGAGTCACGAGCAGTACTTC.

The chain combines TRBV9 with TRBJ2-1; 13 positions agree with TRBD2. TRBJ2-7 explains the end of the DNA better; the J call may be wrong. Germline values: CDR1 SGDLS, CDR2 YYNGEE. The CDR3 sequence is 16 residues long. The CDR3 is CASSVGTSGSYSEQYF. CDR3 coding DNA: TGTGCCAGCAGCGTAGGGACTAGCGGGAGTTACAGTGAGCAGTACTTC.

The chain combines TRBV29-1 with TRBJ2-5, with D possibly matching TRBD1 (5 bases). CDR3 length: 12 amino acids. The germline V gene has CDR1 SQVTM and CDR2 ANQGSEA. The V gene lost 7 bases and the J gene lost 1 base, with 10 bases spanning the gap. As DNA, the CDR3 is TGCAGCGCTTGGACATCCCAAGAGACCCAGTACTTC. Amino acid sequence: CSAWTSQETQYF.

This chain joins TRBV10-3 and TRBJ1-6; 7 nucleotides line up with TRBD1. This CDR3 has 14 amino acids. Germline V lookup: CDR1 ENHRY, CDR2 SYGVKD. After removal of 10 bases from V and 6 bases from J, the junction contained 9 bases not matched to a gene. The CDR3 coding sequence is TGTGCCACGGGGGACAGCGTCACTAATTCACCCCTCCACTTT. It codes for CATGDSVTNSPLHF.

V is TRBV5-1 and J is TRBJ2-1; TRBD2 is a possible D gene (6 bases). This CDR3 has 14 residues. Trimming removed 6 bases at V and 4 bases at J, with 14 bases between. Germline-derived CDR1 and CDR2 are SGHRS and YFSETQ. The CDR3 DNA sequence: TGCGCCAGCACTCCCAGCGGGCTATACAATGAGCAGTTCTTC. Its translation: CASTPSGLYNEQFF.

Here the CDR3 DNA reads TGCAGCGTTGAAGATCGGGGGGATGAGCAGTACTTC. As protein: CSVEDRGDEQYF. J is TRBJ2-5 and V is TRBV29-1; TRBD2 aligns across 7 bases. The CDR3 extends over 12 amino acids. Per the germline V gene, CDR1 is SQVTM and CDR2 is ANQGSEA. Trimming took 0 bases from V and 11 from J; bases not matched to a gene: 6.

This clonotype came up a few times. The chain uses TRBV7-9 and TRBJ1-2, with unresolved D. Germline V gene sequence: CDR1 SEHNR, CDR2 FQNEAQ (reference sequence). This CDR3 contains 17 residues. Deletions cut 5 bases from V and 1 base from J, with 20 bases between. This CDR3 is CASSLPRSGFGNYGYTF. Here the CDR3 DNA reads TGTGCCAGCAGCCTCCCCCGGAGCGGGTTTGGTAACTATGGCTACACCTTC. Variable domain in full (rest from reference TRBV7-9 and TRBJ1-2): DTGVSQNPRHKITKRGQNVTFRCDPISEHNRLYWYRQTLGQGPEFLTYFQNEAQLEKSRLLSDRFSAERPKGSFSTLEIQRTEQGDSAMYLCASSLPRSGFGNYGYTFGSGTRLTVV.

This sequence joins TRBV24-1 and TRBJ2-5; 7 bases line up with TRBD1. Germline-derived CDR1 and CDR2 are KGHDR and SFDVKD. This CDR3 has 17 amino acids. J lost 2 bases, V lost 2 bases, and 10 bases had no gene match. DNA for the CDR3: TGTGCCACCAGTGATTCAAAGGGGGCCCTACCGCAAGAGACCCAGTACTTC. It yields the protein CATSDSKGALPQETQYF.

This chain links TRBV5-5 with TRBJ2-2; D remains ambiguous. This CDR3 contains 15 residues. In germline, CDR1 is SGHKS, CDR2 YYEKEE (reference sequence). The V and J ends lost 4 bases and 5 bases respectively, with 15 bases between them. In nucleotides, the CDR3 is TGTGCCAGCAGCCCGATGGCCTTTCTAACCGGGGAGCTGTTTTTT. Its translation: CASSPMAFLTGELFF.

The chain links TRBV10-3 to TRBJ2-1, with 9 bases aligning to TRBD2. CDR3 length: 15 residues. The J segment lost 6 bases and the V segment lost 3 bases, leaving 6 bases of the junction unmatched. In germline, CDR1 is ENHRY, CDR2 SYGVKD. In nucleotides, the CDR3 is TGTGCCATCAGTGATTGGCTAGCGGGGATCAATGAGCAGTTCTTC. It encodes CAISDWLAGINEQFF.

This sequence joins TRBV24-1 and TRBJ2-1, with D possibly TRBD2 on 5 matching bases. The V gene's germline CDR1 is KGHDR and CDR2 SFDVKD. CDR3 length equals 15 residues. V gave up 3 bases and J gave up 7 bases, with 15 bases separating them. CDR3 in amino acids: CATSDQAERRNEQFF. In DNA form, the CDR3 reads TGTGCCACCAGTGATCAGGCGGAGAGGAGGAATGAGCAGTTCTTC.

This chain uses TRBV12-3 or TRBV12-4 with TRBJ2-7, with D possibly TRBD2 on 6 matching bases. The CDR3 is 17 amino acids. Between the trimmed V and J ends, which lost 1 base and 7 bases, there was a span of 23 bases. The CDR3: CASSLGTFGGSENEQYF. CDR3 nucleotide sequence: TGTGCCAGCAGTTTAGGGACCTTTGGAGGGAGCGAAAATGAGCAGTACTTC.

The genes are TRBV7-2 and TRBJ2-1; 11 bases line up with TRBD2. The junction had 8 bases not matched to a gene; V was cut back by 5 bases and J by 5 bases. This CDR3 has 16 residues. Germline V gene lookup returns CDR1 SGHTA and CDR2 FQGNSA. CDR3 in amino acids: CASSLGGTSGHNEQFF. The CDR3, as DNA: TGTGCCAGCAGCCTCGGGGGGACTAGCGGACACAATGAGCAGTTCTTC.

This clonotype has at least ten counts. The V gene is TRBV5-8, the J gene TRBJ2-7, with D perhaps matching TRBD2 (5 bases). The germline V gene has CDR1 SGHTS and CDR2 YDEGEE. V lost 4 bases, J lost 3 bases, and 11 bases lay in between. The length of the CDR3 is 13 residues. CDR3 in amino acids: CASSRGNVYEQYF. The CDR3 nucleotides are TGTGCCAGCAGCAGAGGGAATGTCTACGAGCAGTACTTC. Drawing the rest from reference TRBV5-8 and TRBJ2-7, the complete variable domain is EAGVTQSPTHLIKTRGQQATLRCSPISGHTSVYWYQQALGLGLQFLLWYDEGEERNRGNFPPRFSGRQFPNYSSELNVNALELEDSALYLCASSRGNVYEQYFGPGTRLTVT.

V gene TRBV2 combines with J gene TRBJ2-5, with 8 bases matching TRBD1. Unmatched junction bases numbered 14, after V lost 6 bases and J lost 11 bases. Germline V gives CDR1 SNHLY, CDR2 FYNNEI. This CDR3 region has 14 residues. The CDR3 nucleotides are TGTGCCAGCAGCACCGGGACAGGACCCTGGGAGCAGTACTTC. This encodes CASSTGTGPWEQYF.